This T cell receptor beta chain was documented in a study of T cells after yellow fever vaccination. General observations from the study: Reappearing after the booster were most of the clones from primary vaccination (about 95% CD4, approximately 89% CD8). Abundant bulk-derived clonotypes could contaminate FACS-sorted repertoires. A small proportion of clonotypes was detected in both the CD4 and CD8 compartments.

The authors made TCR cDNA by 5'RACE template switching, adding a universal primer site and UMIs. TCRdb reprocessed the 5' RACE reads via MiXCR and lists one record per CDR3 protein. The data hold 450,000 to 600,000 distinct CDR3 sequences, with less than 20% observed a single time. Only a few counts were recorded for this clonotype. Its antigen is currently unknown. This TCR derives from a man aged 18 to 30 who received the YFV17D yellow fever vaccine. The starting material was PBMCs, obtained 4 to 5 days after the first yellow fever vaccination.

The CDR3 coding sequence is TGCAGTGCTAGCTCTTTGACAGGGGGCCGCGAGCAGTACTTC. This sequence encodes CSASSLTGGREQYF. The genes are TRBV20-1 and TRBJ2-7; 10 positions agree with TRBD1. J lost 6 bases, V lost 3 bases, and 8 bases had no gene match. Germline CDR1 is DFQATT and CDR2 is SNEGSKA (reference sequence). The CDR3 consists of 14 residues.